This record looks at one T cell receptor (beta chain) sequence and its context. The antigen is unknown. The source of the sample is a study of human T cells and chemical hapten exposure. Study information: Patch testing was performed with 0.01% DPC on the upper back, with reading at 6 days.

The study's findings and limits: Among TCRs, those above 1 in 1000 frequency were unaffected by DPC sensitization.

Unique molecular identifiers were attached to individual cDNA molecules within the library. TCRdb independently ran MiXCR on the RACE reads; one entry per CDR3 protein. The sample records more than 95,000 distinct CDR3 sequences, about 28% being singletons. Time point described: patch test 3, about 24 weeks after DPC sensitization. The treatment: therapeutic diphenylcyclopropenone sensitization with weekly scalp DPC. This TCR came from a man aged 40-55 years with alopecia areata. Some clones in this sample may be carry-over from other donors' samples. The sample here was whole blood, taken in connection with sensitization to the hapten diphenylcyclopropenone (DPC).

CDR3 sequence (DNA): TGTGCCAGTGAGTGGGGTAACACTGAAGCTTTCTTT. Amino acid sequence: CASEWGNTEAFF. The genes are TRBV28 and TRBJ1-1, with D unresolved. This CDR3 region has 12 residues. Germline V gene lookup returns CDR1 MDHEN and CDR2 SYDVKM. V was pared by 9 bases and J by 2 bases, with 10 bases between. The full variable domain, with the rest looked up from reference TRBV28 and TRBJ1-1, is DVKVTQSSRYLVKRTGEKVFLECVQDMDHENMFWYRQDPGLGLRLIYFSYDVKMKEKGDIPEGYSVSREKKERFSLILESASTNQTSMYLCASEWGNTEAFFGQGTRLTVV.